The clone carrying this T cell receptor beta chain was found a few times. Its cognate antigen is unknown. These data originate in a study of CD8 T cells in ankylosing spondylitis. Germline values: CDR1 SGHRS, CDR2 YFSETQ. This CDR3 has 15 amino acids. Trimming took off 0 bases at V and 10 bases at J, with 17 bases between the two ends. Making the TCR beta libraries involved quantitative 5'-RACE with molecular barcodes. A single record per CDR3 protein comes from TCRdb applying MiXCR to the 5' RACE reads. Of over 100,000 distinct CDR3 sequences detected, about an eighth appear once; the ten largest clones hold around 4.1%. Study observations and caveats: Earlier authors reported some of these motif variants in reactive arthritis synovial fluid and blood. The study looked at matched synovial fluid samples from ankylosing spondylitis patients. Disease-linked clones were reported to be significantly enriched there. Disease-linked clones had a CD8+ phenotype and relatively low frequency in peripheral blood.

The V call is TRBV5-1, the J call TRBJ2-1; a possible D gene is TRBD2 (6 bases). The sequence derives from a female donor with ankylosing spondylitis or in good health (not recorded which). The sequenced sample was blood, either unsorted or a sorted T cell fraction (not recorded which). CDR3 amino acids: CASSLVGRLPREQFF. As DNA, the CDR3 is TGCGCCAGCAGCTTGGTCGGGAGACTTCCTAGAGAGCAGTTCTTC.